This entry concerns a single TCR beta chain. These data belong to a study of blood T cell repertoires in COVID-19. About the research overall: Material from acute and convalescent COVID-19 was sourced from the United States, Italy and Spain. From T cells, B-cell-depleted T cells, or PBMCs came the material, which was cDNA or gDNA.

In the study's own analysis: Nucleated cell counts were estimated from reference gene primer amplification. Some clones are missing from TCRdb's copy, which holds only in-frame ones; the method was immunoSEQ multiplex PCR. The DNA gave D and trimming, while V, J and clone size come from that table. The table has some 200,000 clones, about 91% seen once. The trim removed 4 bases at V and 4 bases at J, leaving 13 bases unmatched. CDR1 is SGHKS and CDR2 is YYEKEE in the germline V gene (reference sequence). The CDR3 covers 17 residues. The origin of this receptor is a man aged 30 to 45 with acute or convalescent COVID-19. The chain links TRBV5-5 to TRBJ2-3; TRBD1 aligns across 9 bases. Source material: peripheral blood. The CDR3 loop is CASSPIPGQGIADTQYF. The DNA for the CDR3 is TGTGCCAGCAGCCCGATCCCGGGACAGGGTATCGCAGATACGCAGTATTTT.